This T cell receptor beta chain is drawn from a study of CD8 T cells in ankylosing spondylitis (TCRdb year 2017). Background on the whole study: To find TCR variants linked to disease, the study profiled T cell receptor beta repertoires in ankylosing spondylitis patients and healthy donors. The full study cohort was made up of about 24 ankylosing spondylitis patients and roughly 98 healthy donors. Samples of peripheral blood were taken, and for ankylosing spondylitis patients, synovial fluid was collected as well.

For each ankylosing spondylitis patient, the synovial fluid sample was matched to a blood sample from that same patient. Sequenced using an Illumina HiSeq 2500. Quantitative 5'-RACE with molecular barcodes was the method used to prepare the TCR beta libraries. Processing in the source paper ran as follows. To identify disease-linked TCR variants, a new computational method was used, one built on a probabilistic model of VDJ rearrangement. Using fastp at Q25 and MiXCR, TCRdb reprocessed the public reads and kept productive beta chains. Each entry merges the rows of one CDR3 protein and shows their most common DNA and genes. TCRdb, not the authors, supplied the V and J calls. The sample profile shows about 140,000 distinct CDR3 sequences; roughly 7.7% of them were found once. Of the sample, under 7.5% falls within the top ten clones. Overall study outcomes, separate from this receptor: In peripheral blood, the disease-linked clones were found at relatively low frequencies and had a CD8+ phenotype. The disease-linked clones were reported to be significantly enriched in matched synovial fluid samples from ankylosing spondylitis patients. Some motif variants were previously reported in synovial fluid and blood of reactive arthritis patients, suggesting common disease-initiation mechanisms. Blood from ankylosing spondylitis patients appeared to be characterized by a TCR beta motif made up of fewer than ten highly homologous amino acid variants.

This clonotype was observed many times. The antigen this receptor binds is unknown. One base away there is no much larger clone; base qualities are not given. The CDR3, cysteine through phenylalanine, is 16 amino acids long. Only the CDR3 region is kept as DNA, spanning 48 bases read in frame from base 1. Between the V and J ends, shortened by 5 bases and 0 bases respectively, the junction contains 11 bases. Taken from the germline V gene, the CDR1 and CDR2 loops are SGHVS and FNYEAQ. The source is a male donor with ankylosing spondylitis. The sample comprised synovial fluid, either unsorted or a sorted T cell fraction (not recorded which). The chain links TRBV7-6 with TRBJ2-6, with the identity of the D gene unclear. In nucleotide form, the sequence is TGTGCCAGCAGCCGAGCCTGGGCCTCTGGGGCCAACGTCCTGACTTTC. Its protein is CASSRAWASGANVLTF.